The 9 T cell receptor beta chains below all came from one sample that was sequenced in a study of shared clonotypes between healthy human individuals. Here immunoSEQ multiplex PCR was the method, and the copy in TCRdb shows in-frame clones only, minus some. Of about 1.5 million clones detected, around 98% appear once; the ten largest clones hold around 0.47%. Material: naive CD4+ T cells sorted from blood. Indicated subset: CD45RA+ positively selected. The receptors here all came from a man aged 25-45 years in good health.

DNA for the CDR3: TGCGCCAGCAGCCAGGCAGATACGCAGTATTTT. Encoded protein: CASSQADTQYF. V is TRBV4-3 and J is TRBJ2-3; the D is unclear. The CDR3 contains 11 residues. Germline V lookup: CDR1 LGHNA, CDR2 YSLEER. Trimming took off 3 bases at V and 4 bases at J, with 2 bases between the two ends.

The CDR3 DNA reads TGTGCCAGCAGAGTACTACCGACAGGCTACACCTTC. This codes for CASRVLPTGYTF. The chain couples TRBV2 to TRBJ1-2; D unresolved. V lost 6 bases, J lost 8 bases, and 13 bases lay in between. The CDR3 is 12 residues long. Germline CDR1 and CDR2: SNHLY and FYNNEI.

The J gene is TRBJ1-4, the V gene TRBV10-3; D is uncertain. Trimming cost V 2 bases and J 10 bases, with 17 bases left between them. The CDR3 sequence is 15 residues long. CDR1 is ENHRY and CDR2 is SYGVKD in the germline V gene. The CDR3 spells CAISESRGRVGKLFF. In DNA form, the CDR3 reads TGTGCCATCAGTGAGAGCCGGGGTCGTGTGGGAAAACTGTTTTTT.

This clone was found once. V gene TRBV11-2 combines with J gene TRBJ2-7, with 9 bases fitting TRBD2. The V gene end was trimmed by 4 bases and the J gene end by 2 bases; junction bases not matched to a gene: 6. Germline lookup yields CDR1 SGHAT and CDR2 FQNNGV. CDR3 size: 15 residues. The CDR3 bases are TGTGCCAGCAGCTCCCCCGGGACTAGCACCTACGAGCAGTACTTC. This translates into CASSSPGTSTYEQYF. The whole variable domain, filled in from reference TRBV11-2 and TRBJ2-7, reads EAGVAQSPRYKIIEKRQSVAFWCNPISGHATLYWYQQILGQGPKLLIQFQNNGVVDDSQLPKDRFSAERLKGVDSTLKIQPAKLEDSAVYLCASSSPGTSTYEQYFGPGTRLTVT.

The chain couples TRBV5-1 to TRBJ1-5; D is uncertain. Between the trimmed V and J ends, which lost 4 bases and 0 bases, there was a span of 20 bases. The germline V gene encodes CDR1 SGHRS and CDR2 YFSETQ. The CDR3 length is 18 residues. This CDR3 reads CASSPTPLGWDSNQPQHF. The CDR3 coding sequence is TGCGCCAGCAGCCCTACCCCTCTTGGGTGGGATAGCAATCAGCCCCAGCATTTT.

The V and J genes are TRBV7-2 and TRBJ2-1; the D gene could be TRBD1 or TRBD2 (5 bases each). CDR1 is SGHTA, CDR2 FQGNSA, per germline. V lost 3 bases and J 9 bases, leaving 21 bases between the germline ends. CDR3 length: 16 amino acids. The CDR3 DNA follows: TGTGCCAGCAGCTTGACCGGGACCTCTGAAGGTATTGAGCAGTTCTTC. As protein: CASSLTGTSEGIEQFF.

The chain couples TRBV5-6 to TRBJ1-5; 7 bases match TRBD1. CDR1 and CDR2 from the germline V gene are SGHDT and YYEEEE. V shed 5 bases and J 5 bases; nucleotides not matched to a gene: 4. The CDR3 covers 13 residues. The CDR3 nucleotides are TGTGCCAGCAGTACGGACAGGCATCAGCCCCAGCATTTT. Residues: CASSTDRHQPQHF.

The chain has TRBV18 and TRBJ2-1; D not certain. The V end lost 6 bases, the J end lost 6 bases, and 12 bases lay between the germline ends. The CDR3 is made up of 13 amino acids. Germline CDR1 and CDR2: KGHSH and LQKENI. The CDR3 protein is CASSFPLSNEQFF. The CDR3 DNA is TGTGCCAGCTCCTTCCCCCTGAGCAATGAGCAGTTCTTC.

The chain employs TRBV7-2 and TRBJ1-3; D is unclear. V was cut by 1 base and J by 3 bases, with 13 bases left in between. Germline CDR1 is SGHTA and CDR2 is FQGNSA. The CDR3 sequence is 16 residues long. CDR3 DNA sequence: TGTGCCAGCAGCTTAGACCCCGGTCCAGGTGGAAACACCATATATTTT. It encodes CASSLDPGPGGNTIYF.